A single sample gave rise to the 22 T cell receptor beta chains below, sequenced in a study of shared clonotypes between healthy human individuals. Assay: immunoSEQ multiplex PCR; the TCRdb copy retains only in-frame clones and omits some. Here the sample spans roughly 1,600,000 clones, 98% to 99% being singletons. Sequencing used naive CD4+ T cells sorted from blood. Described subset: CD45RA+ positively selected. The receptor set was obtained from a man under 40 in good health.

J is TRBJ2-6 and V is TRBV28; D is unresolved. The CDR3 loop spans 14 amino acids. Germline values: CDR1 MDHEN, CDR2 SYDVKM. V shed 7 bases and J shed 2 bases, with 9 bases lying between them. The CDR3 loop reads CASIMVPGANVLTF. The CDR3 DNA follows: TGTGCCAGCATCATGGTGCCTGGGGCCAACGTCCTGACTTTC.

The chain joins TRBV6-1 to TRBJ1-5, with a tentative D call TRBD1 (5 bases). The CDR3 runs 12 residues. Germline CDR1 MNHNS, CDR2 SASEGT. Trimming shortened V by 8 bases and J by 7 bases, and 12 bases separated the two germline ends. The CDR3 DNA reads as TGTGCCAGCGGGGGGTCTTCGCAGCCCCAGCATTTT. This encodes CASGGSSQPQHF.

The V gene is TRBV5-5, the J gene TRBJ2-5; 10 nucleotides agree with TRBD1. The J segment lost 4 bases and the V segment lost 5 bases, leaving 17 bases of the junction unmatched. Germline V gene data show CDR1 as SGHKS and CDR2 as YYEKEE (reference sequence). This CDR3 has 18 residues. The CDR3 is CASSQGIWDRGRGETQYF. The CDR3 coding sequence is TGTGCCAGCAGTCAAGGAATATGGGACAGGGGAAGAGGAGAGACCCAGTACTTC.

CDR3 sequence: CASRQGTEAFF. The DNA for the CDR3 is TGTGCCAGCAGACAGGGAACTGAAGCTTTCTTT. The chain couples TRBV5-4 to TRBJ1-1, with D perhaps TRBD1 (6 bases). The V end lost 5 bases, the J end lost 5 bases, and 7 bases lay between the germline ends. This CDR3 region has 11 residues. Germline CDR1 and CDR2: SGHNT and YYREEE (reference sequence).

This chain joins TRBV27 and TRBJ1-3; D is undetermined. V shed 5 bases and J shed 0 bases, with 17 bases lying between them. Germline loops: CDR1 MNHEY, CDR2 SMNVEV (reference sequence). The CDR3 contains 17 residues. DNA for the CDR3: TGTGCCAGCAGTAAAATCGAGGGCCCAAGCTCTGGAAACACCATATATTTT. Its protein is CASSKIEGPSSGNTIYF.

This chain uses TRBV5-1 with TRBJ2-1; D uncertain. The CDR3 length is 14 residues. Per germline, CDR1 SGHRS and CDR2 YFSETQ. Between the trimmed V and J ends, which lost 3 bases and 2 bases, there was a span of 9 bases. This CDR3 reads CASSYRLAYNEQFF. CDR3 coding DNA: TGCGCCAGCAGCTATCGACTCGCCTACAATGAGCAGTTCTTC.

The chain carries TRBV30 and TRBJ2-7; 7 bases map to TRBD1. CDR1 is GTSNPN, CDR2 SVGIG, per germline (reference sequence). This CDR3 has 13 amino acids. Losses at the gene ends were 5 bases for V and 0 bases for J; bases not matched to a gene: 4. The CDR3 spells CAWGQASSYEQYF. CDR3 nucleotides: TGTGCCTGGGGACAGGCCAGCTCCTACGAGCAGTACTTC.

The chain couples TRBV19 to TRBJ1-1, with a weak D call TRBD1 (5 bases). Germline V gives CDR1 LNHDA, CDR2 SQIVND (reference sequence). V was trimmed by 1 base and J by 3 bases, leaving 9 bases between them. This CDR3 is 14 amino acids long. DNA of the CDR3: TGTGCCAGTAGTATAGTTGAAGGGGACACTGAAGCTTTCTTT. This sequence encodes CASSIVEGDTEAFF.

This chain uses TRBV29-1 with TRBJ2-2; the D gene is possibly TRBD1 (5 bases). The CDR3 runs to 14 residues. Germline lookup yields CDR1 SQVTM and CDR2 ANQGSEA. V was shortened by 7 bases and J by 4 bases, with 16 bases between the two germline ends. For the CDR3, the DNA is TGCAGCGCTCACCAGGGAATAAGCACCGGGGAGCTGTTTTTT. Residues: CSAHQGISTGELFF.

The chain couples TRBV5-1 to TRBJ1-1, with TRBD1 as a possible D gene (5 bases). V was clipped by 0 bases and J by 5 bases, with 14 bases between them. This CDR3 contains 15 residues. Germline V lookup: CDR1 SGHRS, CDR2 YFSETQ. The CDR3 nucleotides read TGCGCCAGCAGCTTGGCGGGGCCACCGATAACTGAAGCTTTCTTT. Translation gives CASSLAGPPITEAFF.

DNA for the CDR3: TGCGCCAGCAGCCCGGGCAGGGCAATCTACGAGCAGTACTTC. Translated: CASSPGRAIYEQYF. This chain connects TRBV4-3 to TRBJ2-7; D may be TRBD1 (5 bases). The germline CDR1 and CDR2 sequences are LGHNA and YSLEER. The CDR3 contains 14 residues. V gave up 4 bases and J gave up 3 bases, with 13 bases separating them.

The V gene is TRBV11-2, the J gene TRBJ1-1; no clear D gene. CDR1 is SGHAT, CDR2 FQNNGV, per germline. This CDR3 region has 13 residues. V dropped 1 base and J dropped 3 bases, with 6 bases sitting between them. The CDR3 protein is CASSLVEDTEAFF. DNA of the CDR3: TGTGCCAGCAGCTTAGTTGAGGACACTGAAGCTTTCTTT.

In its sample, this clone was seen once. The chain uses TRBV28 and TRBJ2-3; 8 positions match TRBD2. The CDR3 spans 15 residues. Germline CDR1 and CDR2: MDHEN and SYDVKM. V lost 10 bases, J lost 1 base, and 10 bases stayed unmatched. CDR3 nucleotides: TGTGCCACCGTGGAGCCTAGCGGGCGCACAGATACGCAGTATTTT. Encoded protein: CATVEPSGRTDTQYF.

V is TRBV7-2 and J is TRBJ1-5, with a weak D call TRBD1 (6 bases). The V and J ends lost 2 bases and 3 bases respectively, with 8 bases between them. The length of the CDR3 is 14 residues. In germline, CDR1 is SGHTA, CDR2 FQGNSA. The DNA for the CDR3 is TGTGCCAGCAGCTTATACAGGGCCAATCAGCCCCAGCATTTT. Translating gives CASSLYRANQPQHF. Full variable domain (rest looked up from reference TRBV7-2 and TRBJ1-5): GAGVSQSPSNKVTEKGKDVELRCDPISGHTALYWYRQSLGQGLEFLIYFQGNSAPDKSGLPSDRFSAERTGGSVSTLTIQRTQQEDSAVYLCASSLYRANQPQHFGDGTRLSIL.

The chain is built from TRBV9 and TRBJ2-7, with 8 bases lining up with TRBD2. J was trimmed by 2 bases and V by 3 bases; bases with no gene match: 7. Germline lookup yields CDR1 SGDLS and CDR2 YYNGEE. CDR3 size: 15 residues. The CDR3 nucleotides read TGTGCCAGCAGCGCGGGACTAGGAGGGCCCTACGAGCAGTACTTC. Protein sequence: CASSAGLGGPYEQYF.

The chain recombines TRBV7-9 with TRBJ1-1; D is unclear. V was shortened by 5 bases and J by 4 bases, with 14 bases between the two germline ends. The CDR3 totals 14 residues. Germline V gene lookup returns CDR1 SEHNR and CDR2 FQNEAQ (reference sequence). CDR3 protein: CASSLRASGTEAFF. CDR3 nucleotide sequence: TGTGCCAGCAGCCTCCGGGCCTCTGGCACTGAAGCTTTCTTT.

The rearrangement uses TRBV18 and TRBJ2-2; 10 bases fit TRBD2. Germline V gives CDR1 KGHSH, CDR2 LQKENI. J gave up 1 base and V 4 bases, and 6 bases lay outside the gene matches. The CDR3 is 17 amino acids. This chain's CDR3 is CASSRSGGTVNTGELFF. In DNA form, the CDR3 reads TGTGCCAGCTCACGTAGCGGGGGGACCGTGAACACCGGGGAGCTGTTTTTT.

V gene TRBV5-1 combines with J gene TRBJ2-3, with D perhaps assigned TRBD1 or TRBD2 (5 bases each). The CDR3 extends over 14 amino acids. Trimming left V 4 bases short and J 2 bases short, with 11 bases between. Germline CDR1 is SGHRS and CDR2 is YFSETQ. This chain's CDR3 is CASSTGAPTDTQYF. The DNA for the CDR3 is TGCGCCAGCAGCACCGGGGCCCCCACAGATACGCAGTATTTT. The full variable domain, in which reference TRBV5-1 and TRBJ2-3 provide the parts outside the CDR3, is KAGVTQTPRYLIKTRGQQVTLSCSPISGHRSVSWYQQTPGQGLQFLFEYFSETQRNKGNFPGRFSGRQFSNSRSEMNVSTLELGDSALYLCASSTGAPTDTQYFGPGTRLTVL.

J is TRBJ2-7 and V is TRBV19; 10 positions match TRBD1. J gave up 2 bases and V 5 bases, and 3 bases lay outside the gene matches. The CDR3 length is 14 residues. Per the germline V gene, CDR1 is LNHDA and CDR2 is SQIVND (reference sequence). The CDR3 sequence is CASSADRGTYEQYF. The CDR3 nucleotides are TGTGCCAGTAGTGCGGACAGGGGGACCTACGAGCAGTACTTC.

In nucleotides, the CDR3 is TGTGCCAGCAGCAGGGGACACAGATCACAAGAGACCCAGTACTTC. As protein: CASSRGHRSQETQYF. This sequence joins TRBV5-6 and TRBJ2-5; the D gene is possibly TRBD1 (6 bases). CDR1 is SGHDT and CDR2 is YYEEEE in the germline V gene. This CDR3 has 15 residues. Trimming stripped 4 bases from V and 2 bases from J, with 15 bases between.

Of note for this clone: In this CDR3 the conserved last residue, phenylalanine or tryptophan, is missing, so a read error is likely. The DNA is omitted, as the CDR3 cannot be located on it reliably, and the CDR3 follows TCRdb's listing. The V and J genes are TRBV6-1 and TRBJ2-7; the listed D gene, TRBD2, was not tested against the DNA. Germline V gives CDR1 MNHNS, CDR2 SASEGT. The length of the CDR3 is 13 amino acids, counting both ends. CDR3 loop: CASSEAVGSGRGS.

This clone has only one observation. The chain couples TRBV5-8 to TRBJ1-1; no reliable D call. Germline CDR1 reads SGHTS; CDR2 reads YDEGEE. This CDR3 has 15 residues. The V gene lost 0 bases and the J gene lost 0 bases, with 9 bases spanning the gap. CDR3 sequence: CASSLDLGMNTEAFF. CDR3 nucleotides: TGTGCCAGCAGCTTGGACCTGGGGATGAACACTGAAGCTTTCTTT.